Here is one TCR beta chain with its context. This CDR3 region has 16 residues. This sample is drawn from a study of cytomegalovirus exposure and HLA in healthy donors. Vbeta (60) and Jbeta (13) primers were used in the PCR. Here immunoSEQ multiplex PCR was the method, and the copy in TCRdb shows in-frame clones only, minus some. This sample has under 200,000 clones; nearly 80% occur once, and the top ten carry about 6%. The rearrangement uses TRBV21-1 and TRBJ2-5; the table names TRBD2, a call not compared with the DNA. TRBV21-1 is labeled a pseudogene. The specimen sequenced was PBMCs. This TCR was recovered from a woman in her twenties or thirties in good health and CMV-seropositive. The CDR3 loop is CASSKLGRDGQETQYF. The CDR3 DNA is TGTGCCAGCAGCAAACTAGGGAGGGACGGCCAAGAGACCCAGTACTTC.